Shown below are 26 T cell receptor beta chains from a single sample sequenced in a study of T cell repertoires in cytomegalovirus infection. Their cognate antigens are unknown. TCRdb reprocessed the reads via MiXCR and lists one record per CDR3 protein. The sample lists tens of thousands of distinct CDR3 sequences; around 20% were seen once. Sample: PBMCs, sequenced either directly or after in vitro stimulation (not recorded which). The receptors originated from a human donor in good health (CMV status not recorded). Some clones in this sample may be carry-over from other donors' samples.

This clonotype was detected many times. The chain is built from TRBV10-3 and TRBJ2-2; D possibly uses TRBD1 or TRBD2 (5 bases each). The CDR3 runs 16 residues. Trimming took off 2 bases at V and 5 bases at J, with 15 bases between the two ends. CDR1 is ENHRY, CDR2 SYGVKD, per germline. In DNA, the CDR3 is TGTGCCATCAGTGAGGTTCAGGGACCTAGGACCGGGGAGCTGTTTTTT. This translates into CAISEVQGPRTGELFF.

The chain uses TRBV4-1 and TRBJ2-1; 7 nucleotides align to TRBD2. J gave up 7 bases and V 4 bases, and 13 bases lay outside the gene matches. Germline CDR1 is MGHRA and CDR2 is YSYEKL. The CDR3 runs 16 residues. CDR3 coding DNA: TGCGCCAGCAGCCTGGAATCGGGACTACGAGAGAATGAGCAGTTCTTC. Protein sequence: CASSLESGLRENEQFF.

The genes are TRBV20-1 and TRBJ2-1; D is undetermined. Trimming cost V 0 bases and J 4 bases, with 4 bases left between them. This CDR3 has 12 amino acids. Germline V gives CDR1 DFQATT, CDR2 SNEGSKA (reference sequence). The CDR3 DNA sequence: TGCAGTGCTAGAGATCTGTACAATGAGCAGTTCTTC. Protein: CSARDLYNEQFF.

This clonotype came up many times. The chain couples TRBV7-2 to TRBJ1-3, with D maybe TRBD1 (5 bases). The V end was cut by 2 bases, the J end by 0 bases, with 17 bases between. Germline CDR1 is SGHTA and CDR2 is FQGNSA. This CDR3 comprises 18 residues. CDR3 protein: CASSLSGLGPYSGNTIYF. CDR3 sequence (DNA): TGTGCCAGCAGCTTATCGGGCCTGGGGCCGTACTCTGGAAACACCATATATTTT.

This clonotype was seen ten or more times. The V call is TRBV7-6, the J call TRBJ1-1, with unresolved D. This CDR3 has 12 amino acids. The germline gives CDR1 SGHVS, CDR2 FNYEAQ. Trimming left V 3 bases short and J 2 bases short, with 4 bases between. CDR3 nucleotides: TGTGCCAGCAGCTTCGTAAACACTGAAGCTTTCTTT. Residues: CASSFVNTEAFF. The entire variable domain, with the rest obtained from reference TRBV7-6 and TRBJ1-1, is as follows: GAGVSQSPRYKVTKRGQDVALRCDPISGHVSLYWYRQALGQGPEFLTYFNYEAQQDKSGLPNDRFSAERPEGSISTLTIQRTEQRDSAMYRCASSFVNTEAFFGQGTRLTVV.

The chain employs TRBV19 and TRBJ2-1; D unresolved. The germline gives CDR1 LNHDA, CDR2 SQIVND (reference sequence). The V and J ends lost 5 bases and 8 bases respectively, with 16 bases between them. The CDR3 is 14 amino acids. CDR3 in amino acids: CASSRDFVQDEQFF. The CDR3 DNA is TGTGCCAGTAGTCGTGACTTCGTCCAGGATGAGCAGTTCTTC. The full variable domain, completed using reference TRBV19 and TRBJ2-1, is DGGITQSPKYLFRKEGQNVTLSCEQNLNHDAMYWYRQDPGQGLRLIYYSQIVNDFQKGDIAEGYSVSREKKESFPLTVTSAQKNPTAFYLCASSRDFVQDEQFFGPGTRLTVL.

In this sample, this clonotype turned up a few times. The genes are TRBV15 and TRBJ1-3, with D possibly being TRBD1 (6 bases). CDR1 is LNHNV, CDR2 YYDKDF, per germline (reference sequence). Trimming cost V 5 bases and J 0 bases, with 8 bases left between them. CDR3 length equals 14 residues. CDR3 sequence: CATSPGASGNTIYF. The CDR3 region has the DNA TGTGCCACCAGCCCGGGGGCCTCTGGAAACACCATATATTTT. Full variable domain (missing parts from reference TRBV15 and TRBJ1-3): DAMVIQNPRYQVTQFGKPVTLSCSQTLNHNVMYWYQQKSSQAPKLLFHYYDKDFNNEADTPDNFQSRRPNTSFCFLDIRSPGLGDTAMYLCATSPGASGNTIYFGEGSWLTVV.

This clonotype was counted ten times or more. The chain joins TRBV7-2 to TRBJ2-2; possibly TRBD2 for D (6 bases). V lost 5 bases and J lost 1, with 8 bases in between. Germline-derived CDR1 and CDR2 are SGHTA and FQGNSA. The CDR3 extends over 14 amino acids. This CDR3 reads CASSLGLNTGELFF. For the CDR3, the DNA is TGTGCCAGCAGCCTGGGACTGAACACCGGGGAGCTGTTTTTT.

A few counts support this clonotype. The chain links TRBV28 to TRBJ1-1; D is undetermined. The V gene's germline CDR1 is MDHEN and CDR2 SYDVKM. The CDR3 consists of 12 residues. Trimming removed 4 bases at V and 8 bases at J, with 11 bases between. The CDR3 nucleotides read TGTGCCAGCAGTTCTCCACGAGGCGAAGCTTTCTTT. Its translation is CASSSPRGEAFF.

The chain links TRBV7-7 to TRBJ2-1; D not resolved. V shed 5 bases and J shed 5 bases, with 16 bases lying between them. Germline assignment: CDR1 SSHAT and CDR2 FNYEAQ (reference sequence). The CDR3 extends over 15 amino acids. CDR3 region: CASSPAQTTNNEQFF. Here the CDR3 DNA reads TGTGCCAGCAGCCCTGCTCAGACCACTAACAATGAGCAGTTCTTC.

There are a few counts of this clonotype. The CDR3 sequence: CASSLVIGTVDQPQHF. As DNA, the CDR3 is TGTGCCAGCAGCTTGGTGATAGGGACGGTCGATCAGCCCCAGCATTTT. V and J are TRBV5-5 and TRBJ1-5; tentative D call: TRBD1 (5 bases). CDR3 length: 16 amino acids. Trimming took off 0 bases at V and 5 bases at J, with 15 bases between the two ends. The V gene's germline CDR1 is SGHKS and CDR2 YYEKEE (reference sequence).

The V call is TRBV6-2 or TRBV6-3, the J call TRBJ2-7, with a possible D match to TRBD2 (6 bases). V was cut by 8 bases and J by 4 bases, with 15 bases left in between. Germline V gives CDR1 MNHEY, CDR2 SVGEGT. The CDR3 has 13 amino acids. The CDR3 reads CASEGVAVYEQYF. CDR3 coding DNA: TGTGCCAGCGAAGGGGTAGCGGTATACGAGCAGTACTTC.

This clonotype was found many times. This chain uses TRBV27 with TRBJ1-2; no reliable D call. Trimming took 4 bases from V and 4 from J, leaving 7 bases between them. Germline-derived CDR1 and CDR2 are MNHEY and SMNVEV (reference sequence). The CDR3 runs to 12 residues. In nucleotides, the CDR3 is TGTGCCAGCAGTTCGGATAGCTATGGCTACACCTTC. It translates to CASSSDSYGYTF.

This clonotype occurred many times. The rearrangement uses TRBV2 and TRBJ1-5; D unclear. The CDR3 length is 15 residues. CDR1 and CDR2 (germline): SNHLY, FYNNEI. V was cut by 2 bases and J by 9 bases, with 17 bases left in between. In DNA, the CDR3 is TGTGCCAGCAGTGAATCGACCCAGGAGCTTGGGCCCCAGCATTTT. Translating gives CASSESTQELGPQHF.

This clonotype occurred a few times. Here the CDR3 DNA reads TGTGCCAGCAGCAGGGGGACAGGGGATCAGCCCCAGCATTTT. Amino acids: CASSRGTGDQPQHF. V and J are TRBV7-8 and TRBJ1-5; TRBD1 agrees at 10 bases. The germline V gene has CDR1 SGHVS and CDR2 FQNEAQ. V trimming: 5 bases; J trimming: 5 bases; junction bases outside the gene matches: 3. The CDR3 contains 14 residues.

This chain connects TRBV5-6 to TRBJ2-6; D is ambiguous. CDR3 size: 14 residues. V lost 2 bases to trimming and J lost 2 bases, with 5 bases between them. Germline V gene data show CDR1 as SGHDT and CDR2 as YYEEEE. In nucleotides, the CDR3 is TGTGCCAGCAGCTTTGGGACTGGGGCCAACGTCCTGACTTTC. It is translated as CASSFGTGANVLTF.

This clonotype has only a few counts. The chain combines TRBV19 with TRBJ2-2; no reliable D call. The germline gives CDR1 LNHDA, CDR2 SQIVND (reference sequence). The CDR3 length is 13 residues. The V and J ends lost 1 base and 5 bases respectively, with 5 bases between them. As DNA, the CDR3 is TGTGCCAGTAGTATAGGTTATACCGGGGAGCTGTTTTTT. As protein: CASSIGYTGELFF.

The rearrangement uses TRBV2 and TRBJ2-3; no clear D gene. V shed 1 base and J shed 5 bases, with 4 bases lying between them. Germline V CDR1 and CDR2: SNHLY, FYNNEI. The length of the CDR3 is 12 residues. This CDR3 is CASSEERDTQYF. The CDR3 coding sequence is TGTGCCAGCAGTGAAGAGCGAGATACGCAGTATTTT.

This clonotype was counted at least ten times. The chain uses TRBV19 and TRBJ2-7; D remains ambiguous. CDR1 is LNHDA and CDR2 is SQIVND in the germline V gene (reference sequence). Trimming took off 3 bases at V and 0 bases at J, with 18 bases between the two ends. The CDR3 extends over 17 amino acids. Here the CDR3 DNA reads TGTGCCAGTAGTATCTTTCTTAGTAAGGATATCTCCTACGAGCAGTACTTC. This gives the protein CASSIFLSKDISYEQYF.

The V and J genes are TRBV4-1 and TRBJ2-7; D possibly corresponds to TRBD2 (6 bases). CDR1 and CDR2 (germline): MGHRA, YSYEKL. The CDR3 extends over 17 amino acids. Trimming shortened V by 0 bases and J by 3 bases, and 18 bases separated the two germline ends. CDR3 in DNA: TGCGCCAGCAGCCAAGATCCGTTGGGTAGCGGAATCTACGAGCAGTACTTC. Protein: CASSQDPLGSGIYEQYF.

As DNA, the CDR3 is TGCAGTGCTAGAATTAATTCGCGGGATCCAGATACGCAGTATTTT. Translating it yields CSARINSRDPDTQYF. The rearrangement uses TRBV20-1 and TRBJ2-3; D is perhaps TRBD2 (6 bases). In germline, CDR1 is DFQATT, CDR2 SNEGSKA (reference sequence). Trimming shortened V by 2 bases and J by 4 bases, and 16 bases separated the two germline ends. The CDR3 spans 15 residues.

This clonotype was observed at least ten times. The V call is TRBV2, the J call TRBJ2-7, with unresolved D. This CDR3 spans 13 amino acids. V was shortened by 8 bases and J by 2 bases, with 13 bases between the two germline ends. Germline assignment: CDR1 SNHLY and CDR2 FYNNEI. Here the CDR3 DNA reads TGTGCCAGCGGCTCTTCACTTACCTACGAGCAGTACTTC. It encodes CASGSSLTYEQYF. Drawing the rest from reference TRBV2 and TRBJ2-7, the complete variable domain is EPEVTQTPSHQVTQMGQEVILRCVPISNHLYFYWYRQILGQKVEFLVSFYNNEISEKSEIFDDQFSVERPDGSNFTLKIRSTKLEDSAMYFCASGSSLTYEQYFGPGTRLTVT.

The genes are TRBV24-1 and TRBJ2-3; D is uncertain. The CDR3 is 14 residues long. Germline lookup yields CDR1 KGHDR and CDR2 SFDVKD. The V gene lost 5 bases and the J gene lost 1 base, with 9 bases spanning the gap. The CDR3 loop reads CATSGYGGTDTQYF. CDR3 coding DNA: TGTGCCACCAGTGGGTACGGAGGCACAGATACGCAGTATTTT.

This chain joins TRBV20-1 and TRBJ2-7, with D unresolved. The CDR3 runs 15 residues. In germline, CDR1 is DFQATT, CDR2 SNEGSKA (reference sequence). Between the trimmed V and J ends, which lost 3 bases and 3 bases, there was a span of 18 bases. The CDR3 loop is CSASSATREFYEQYF. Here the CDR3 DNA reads TGCAGTGCTAGTTCAGCGACGAGAGAATTCTACGAGCAGTACTTC.

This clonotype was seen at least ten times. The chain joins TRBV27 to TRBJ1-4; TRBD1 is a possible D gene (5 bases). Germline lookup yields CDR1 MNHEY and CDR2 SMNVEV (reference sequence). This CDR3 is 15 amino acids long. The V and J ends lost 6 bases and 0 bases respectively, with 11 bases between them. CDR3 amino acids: CASSLQVSTNEKLFF. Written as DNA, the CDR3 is TGTGCCAGCAGCCTACAGGTTTCAACTAATGAAAAACTGTTTTTT.

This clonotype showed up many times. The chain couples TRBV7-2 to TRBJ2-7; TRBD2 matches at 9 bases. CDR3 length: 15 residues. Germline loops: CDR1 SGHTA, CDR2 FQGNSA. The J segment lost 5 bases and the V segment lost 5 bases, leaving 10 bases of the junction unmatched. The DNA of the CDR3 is TGTGCCAGCAGCCCCAGGGGGAGCGGGGGGAACGAGCAGTACTTC. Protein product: CASSPRGSGGNEQYF.